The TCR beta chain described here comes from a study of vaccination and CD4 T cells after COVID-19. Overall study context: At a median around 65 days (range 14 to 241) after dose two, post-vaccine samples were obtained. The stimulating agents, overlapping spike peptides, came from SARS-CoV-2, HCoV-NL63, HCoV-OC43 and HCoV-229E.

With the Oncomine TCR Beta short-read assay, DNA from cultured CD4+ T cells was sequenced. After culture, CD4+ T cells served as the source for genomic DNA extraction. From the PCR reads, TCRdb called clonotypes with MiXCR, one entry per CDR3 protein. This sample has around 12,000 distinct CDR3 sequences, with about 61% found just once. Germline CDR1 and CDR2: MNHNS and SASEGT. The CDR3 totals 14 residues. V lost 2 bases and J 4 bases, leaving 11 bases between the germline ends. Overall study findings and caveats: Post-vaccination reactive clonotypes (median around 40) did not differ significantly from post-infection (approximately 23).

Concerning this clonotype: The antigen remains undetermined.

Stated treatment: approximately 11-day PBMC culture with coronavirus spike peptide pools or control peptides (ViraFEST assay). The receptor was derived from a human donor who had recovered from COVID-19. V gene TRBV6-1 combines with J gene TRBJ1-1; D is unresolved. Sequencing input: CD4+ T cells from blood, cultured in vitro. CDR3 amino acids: CASSEQLGGTEAFF. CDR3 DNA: TGTGCCAGCAGTGAACAGTTAGGAGGCACTGAAGCTTTCTTT.